Listed below are T cell receptor beta chains from one sample, sequenced in a study of blood T cell repertoires in COVID-19. Method: immunoSEQ multiplex PCR; TCRdb's copy keeps in-frame clones and lacks some. The repertoire holds about 330,000 clones, about 85% seen once, with approximately 5% in the top ten. Material: PBMCs or T cells enriched from blood (not recorded which). Receptors originate from a woman aged 25 to 39 who had recovered from COVID-19. CDR3s include the opening cysteine and the closing phenylalanine or tryptophan. Fields, in order: V gene, D gene, clone size, J gene, CDR3 DNA, CDR3 protein. D genes are given only for firm matches. Where a row states a size, it is once, few, many or the class of an expanded clone; other rows omit it.

v_call: TRBV4-3; d_call: .; clone_size: .; j_call: TRBJ1-2; cdr3_nt: TGCGCCAGCAGCCAAGACACAGTTAACTATGGCTACACCTTC; cdr3_aa: CASSQDTVNYGYTF
v_call: TRBV30; d_call: .; clone_size: .; j_call: TRBJ1-1; cdr3_nt: TGTGCCTCAAGACGGACAATGAACACTGAAGCTTTCTTT; cdr3_aa: CASRRTMNTEAFF
v_call: TRBV7-3; d_call: TRBD1; clone_size: .; j_call: TRBJ2-7; cdr3_nt: TGTGCCAGCAGTGCCGCCGGACAGGGGGGATACGAGCAGTACTTC; cdr3_aa: CASSAAGQGGYEQYF
v_call: TRBV10-3; d_call: .; clone_size: .; j_call: TRBJ1-6; cdr3_nt: TGTGCCATCAGTGAGTCTCCAGGGGATCGGGCGAGGTCACCCCTCCACTTT; cdr3_aa: CAISESPGDRARSPLHF
v_call: TRBV7-2; d_call: TRBD1; clone_size: .; j_call: TRBJ2-1; cdr3_nt: TGTGCCAGCAGCTTGACAGGGGCGGACTACAATGAGCAGTTCTTC; cdr3_aa: CASSLTGADYNEQFF
v_call: TRBV20-1; d_call: .; clone_size: .; j_call: TRBJ1-4; cdr3_nt: TGCAGTGCTAGTATCGGGGGGGTTGAAAAACTGTTTTTT; cdr3_aa: CSASIGGVEKLFF
v_call: TRBV18; d_call: TRBD1; clone_size: .; j_call: TRBJ1-3; cdr3_nt: TGTGCCAGCTCACCTGGGACAGACTCTGGAAACACCATATATTTT; cdr3_aa: CASSPGTDSGNTIYF
v_call: TRBV5-1; d_call: TRBD1; clone_size: .; j_call: TRBJ1-1; cdr3_nt: TGCGCCAGCAGCTTGGGGTATCGGACAGGGACGAACACTGAAGCTTTCTTT; cdr3_aa: CASSLGYRTGTNTEAFF
v_call: TRBV6-1; d_call: TRBD2; clone_size: .; j_call: TRBJ2-2; cdr3_nt: TGTGCCAGCAGTGATGGGGGGGTGGTAGGCCACGGGGAGCTGTTTTTT; cdr3_aa: CASSDGGVVGHGELFF
v_call: TRBV7-2; d_call: .; clone_size: .; j_call: TRBJ1-6; cdr3_nt: TGTGCCAGCAGCCTTCTGACAGGAACGGGTTCACCCCTCCACTTT; cdr3_aa: CASSLLTGTGSPLHF
v_call: TRBV4-1; d_call: .; clone_size: .; j_call: TRBJ2-3; cdr3_nt: TGCGCCAGCAGCCAAGGGAGGGGCACAGATACGCAGTATTTT; cdr3_aa: CASSQGRGTDTQYF
v_call: TRBV9; d_call: .; clone_size: .; j_call: TRBJ1-6; cdr3_nt: TGTGCCAGCAGCTCAATGAGAGGGGACGGGGGGAAGAATTCACCCCTCCACTTT; cdr3_aa: CASSSMRGDGGKNSPLHF
v_call: TRBV21-1; d_call: .; clone_size: once; j_call: TRBJ2-1; cdr3_nt: TGTGCCAGCAGCAAAACGGGGAGCTCCTACAATGAGCAGTTCTTC; cdr3_aa: CASSKTGSSYNEQFF
v_call: TRBV7-2; d_call: TRBD1; clone_size: .; j_call: TRBJ2-1; cdr3_nt: TGTGCCAGCAGCCCGCGCCGGGACAGGGTCGTCAATGAGCAGTTCTTC; cdr3_aa: CASSPRRDRVVNEQFF
v_call: TRBV27; d_call: TRBD1; clone_size: .; j_call: TRBJ1-1; cdr3_nt: TGTGCCAGCAGTATCACCGGGACAGGGAACACTGAAGCTTTCTTT; cdr3_aa: CASSITGTGNTEAFF
v_call: TRBV5-4; d_call: TRBD1; clone_size: .; j_call: TRBJ2-7; cdr3_nt: TGTGCCAGCACCTCTAAGTCCGGGACAGGGGGCTCCTACGAGCAGTACTTC; cdr3_aa: CASTSKSGTGGSYEQYF
v_call: TRBV3-1/TRBV3-2; d_call: .; clone_size: once; j_call: TRBJ2-2; cdr3_nt: TGTGCCAGCAGCCGAGGACACCCTAACACCGGGGAGCTGTTTTTT; cdr3_aa: CASSRGHPNTGELFF
v_call: TRBV11-3; d_call: .; clone_size: once; j_call: TRBJ2-2; cdr3_nt: TGTGCCAGCAGCCCTTTCCAGGGATGGAACGGGGAGCTGTTTTTT; cdr3_aa: CASSPFQGWNGELFF
v_call: TRBV4-1; d_call: .; clone_size: .; j_call: TRBJ1-2; cdr3_nt: TGCGCCAGCAAGGGGTTGGGCTATGGCTACACCTTC; cdr3_aa: CASKGLGYGYTF
v_call: TRBV5-1; d_call: .; clone_size: .; j_call: TRBJ1-1; cdr3_nt: TGCGCCAGCAGCCTAACAGGAGTCACTGAAGCTTTCTTT; cdr3_aa: CASSLTGVTEAFF
v_call: TRBV9; d_call: .; clone_size: .; j_call: TRBJ2-3; cdr3_nt: TGTGCCAGCACCGAAGTCGGAGGGCGGTCAGATACGCAGTATTTT; cdr3_aa: CASTEVGGRSDTQYF
v_call: TRBV30; d_call: TRBD1; clone_size: .; j_call: TRBJ1-2; cdr3_nt: TGTGCAGGCAGGGGGCTCGGCAACTATGGCTACACCTTC; cdr3_aa: CAGRGLGNYGYTF
v_call: TRBV6-1; d_call: .; clone_size: .; j_call: TRBJ2-3; cdr3_nt: TGTGCCAGCAGTGAAGCGCGGCGGTCCAGCACAGATACGCAGTATTTT; cdr3_aa: CASSEARRSSTDTQYF
v_call: TRBV5-6; d_call: TRBD2; clone_size: once; j_call: TRBJ2-7; cdr3_nt: TGTGCCAGCAGCTTGGTTAGCGGGGGTTACGAGCAGTACTTC; cdr3_aa: CASSLVSGGYEQYF
v_call: TRBV5-1; d_call: TRBD1; clone_size: .; j_call: TRBJ1-1; cdr3_nt: TGCGCCAGCAGACAGGGGGACTTGAACACTGAAGCTTTCTTT; cdr3_aa: CASRQGDLNTEAFF
v_call: TRBV30; d_call: .; clone_size: .; j_call: TRBJ1-2; cdr3_nt: TGTGCCTGGAGTTCCTCACCCCCAGGGGACTATGGCTACACCTTC; cdr3_aa: CAWSSSPPGDYGYTF
v_call: TRBV9; d_call: TRBD2; clone_size: .; j_call: TRBJ2-2; cdr3_nt: TGTGCCAGCACCCTGGGACTAGCGCCCGGGGAGCTGTTTTTT; cdr3_aa: CASTLGLAPGELFF
v_call: TRBV5-3; d_call: TRBD2; clone_size: .; j_call: TRBJ2-3; cdr3_nt: TGTGCCAGAAGCGCAAGACTAGCGGGGGTCACAGATACGCAGTATTTT; cdr3_aa: CARSARLAGVTDTQYF
v_call: TRBV10-1; d_call: TRBD2; clone_size: .; j_call: TRBJ2-7; cdr3_nt: TGCGCCAGCAGTAGACTAGCGGGGGCCCTCTCCTACGAGCAGTACTTC; cdr3_aa: CASSRLAGALSYEQYF
v_call: TRBV27; d_call: .; clone_size: .; j_call: TRBJ1-1; cdr3_nt: TGTGCCAGCGCATACGGGGAGAACACTGAAGCTTTCTTT; cdr3_aa: CASAYGENTEAFF
v_call: TRBV9; d_call: TRBD1; clone_size: .; j_call: TRBJ2-2; cdr3_nt: TGTGCCAGCAGCGTAGGTCTGACAGGGGATACCGGGGAGCTGTTTTTT; cdr3_aa: CASSVGLTGDTGELFF